This entry features one TCR beta chain sequence. Trimming took 5 bases from V and 0 from J, leaving 8 bases between them. Germline CDR1 and CDR2: SGHDT and YYEEEE. This CDR3 has 13 residues. Only in-frame clones appear in the TCRdb table, and some are missing; sequencing was by immunoSEQ multiplex PCR. Of tens of thousands of clones listed, approximately 79% were seen once; the top ten hold 20%. This entry comes from a study of T cell responses to AZD1222 COVID-19 vaccine. Source: peripheral blood, taken on day 0 of MenACWY control vaccination. The chain recombines TRBV5-6 with TRBJ1-1; D perhaps matches TRBD1 (5 bases). The TCR comes from an adult in good health. The CDR3 DNA reads TGTGCCAGCAGTCTGGGGCTGAACACTGAAGCTTTCTTT. Protein product: CASSLGLNTEAFF.